The clone carrying this T cell receptor (beta chain) came up a few times. No antigen is known for it. This entry comes from a study of cytotoxic CD8 clonotypes in ibrutinib-treated CLL. Across the whole study: After a median roughly twelve months on treatment (6 to 36), response samples were drawn. Study-level results: In comparison with age-matched healthy donors, baseline clonality was higher and tracked circulating CD8+ T-cell counts.

Libraries were prepared by immunoSEQ multiplex PCR; TCRdb keeps only in-frame clonotypes and omits some of them. Of some 25,000 clones detected, 78% appear once; the ten largest clones hold just under 9%. Germline CDR1 is SGHRS and CDR2 is YFSETQ. V gave up 4 bases and J gave up 4 bases; unmatched junction bases: 7. The CDR3 is 14 amino acids. The sequence derives from a human donor with chronic lymphocytic leukemia. Material: PBMCs, obtained before ibrutinib treatment. The chain is built from TRBV5-1 and TRBJ1-1; 7 bases map to TRBD1. CDR3 in DNA: TGCGCCAGCAGCCCTCAGGGGGGAGGCACTGAAGCTTTCTTT. Protein product: CASSPQGGGTEAFF. Looking up the rest from reference TRBV5-1 and TRBJ1-1 gives the full variable domain: KAGVTQTPRYLIKTRGQQVTLSCSPISGHRSVSWYQQTPGQGLQFLFEYFSETQRNKGNFPGRFSGRQFSNSRSEMNVSTLELGDSALYLCASSPQGGGTEAFFGQGTRLTVV.